These 9 T cell receptor beta chains originate from one sample sequenced in a study of blood T cell repertoires in COVID-19. This table comes from immunoSEQ multiplex PCR, and its TCRdb copy is limited to in-frame clones, with some not included. The data hold about 480,000 clones, with roughly 90% observed a single time. Sequencing input: PBMCs or T cells enriched from blood (not recorded which). The receptors were sampled from a woman between 35 and 50 years old who had recovered from COVID-19.

This sequence joins TRBV6-1 and TRBJ2-2; D ambiguous. Germline V gives CDR1 MNHNS, CDR2 SASEGT. This CDR3 region has 14 residues. Trimming shortened V by 2 bases and J by 4 bases, and 8 bases separated the two germline ends. The CDR3 region is CASSERTVTGELFF. DNA of the CDR3: TGTGCCAGCAGTGAACGAACAGTCACCGGGGAGCTGTTTTTT.

The CDR3 region is CASSYEAGGNTGELFF. The CDR3 DNA is TGTGCCAGCAGTTACGAGGCGGGAGGGAACACCGGGGAGCTGTTTTTT. V is TRBV6-5 and J is TRBJ2-2, with 8 bases aligning to TRBD2. V lost 2 bases, J lost 1 base, and 3 bases stayed unmatched. CDR3 size: 16 residues. Per the germline V gene, CDR1 is MNHEY and CDR2 is SVGAGI.

J is TRBJ2-4 and V is TRBV6-5; perhaps TRBD2 as D (6 bases). The CDR3 length is 13 residues. Germline lookup yields CDR1 MNHEY and CDR2 SVGAGI. Trimming cost V 6 bases and J 8 bases, with 14 bases left between them. The CDR3 DNA sequence: TGTGCCAGCAGGCGGACTACCCCTGACATTCAGTACTTC. Translation gives CASRRTTPDIQYF.

The chain has TRBV5-1 and TRBJ2-1; 10 bases are shared with TRBD2. This CDR3 is 15 amino acids long. V was pared by 1 base and J by 9 bases, with 7 bases of the junction left unmatched. Germline lookup yields CDR1 SGHRS and CDR2 YFSETQ. For the CDR3, the DNA is TGCGCCAGCAGCTTGAGTACTAGCGGGGTAGGTGAGCAGTTCTTC. Protein product: CASSLSTSGVGEQFF.

CDR3 loop: CASGSKRELYNEQFF. CDR3 coding DNA: TGCGCCAGCGGTAGCAAGCGGGAGCTCTACAATGAGCAGTTCTTC. The rearrangement uses TRBV5-1 and TRBJ2-1, with 8 nucleotides matching TRBD2. Unmatched junction bases numbered 9, after V lost 7 bases and J lost 3 bases. Germline CDR1 reads SGHRS; CDR2 reads YFSETQ. CDR3 length: 15 residues. The whole variable domain, filled in from reference TRBV5-1 and TRBJ2-1, reads KAGVTQTPRYLIKTRGQQVTLSCSPISGHRSVSWYQQTPGQGLQFLFEYFSETQRNKGNFPGRFSGRQFSNSRSEMNVSTLELGDSALYLCASGSKRELYNEQFFGPGTRLTVL.

V and J are TRBV9 and TRBJ2-1; a weak D match, TRBD2 (5 bases). The V end was cut by 1 base, the J end by 4 bases, with 12 bases between. The germline gives CDR1 SGDLS, CDR2 YYNGEE. The CDR3 is 15 residues long. CDR3 sequence: CASSVLGAAYNEQFF. CDR3 sequence (DNA): TGTGCCAGCAGCGTACTGGGAGCGGCGTACAATGAGCAGTTCTTC.

The chain combines TRBV24-1 with TRBJ1-1; no firm D call. From germline, CDR1 is KGHDR and CDR2 SFDVKD. With 4 bases removed from V and 7 bases from J, the gap between germline ends came to 18 bases. The CDR3 sequence is 15 residues long. As DNA, the CDR3 is TGTGCCACCAGTGACCCTCGTCGGGATTCACGTGAAGCTTTCTTT. As protein: CATSDPRRDSREAFF.

The chain combines TRBV27 with TRBJ2-7; D ambiguous. The V gene's germline CDR1 is MNHEY and CDR2 SMNVEV (reference sequence). The CDR3 is 14 residues long. V was clipped by 6 bases and J by 0 bases, with 12 bases between them. The CDR3 reads CASRPRPSSYEQYF. CDR3 sequence (DNA): TGTGCCAGCAGACCCCGCCCGAGCTCCTACGAGCAGTACTTC.

The chain carries TRBV5-1 and TRBJ1-1; TRBD1 is a possible D gene (6 bases). Per germline, CDR1 SGHRS and CDR2 YFSETQ. This CDR3 is built from 15 residues. V dropped 0 bases and J dropped 1 base, with 10 bases sitting between them. In DNA, the CDR3 is TGCGCCAGCAGCTTGGTGGCAGGGGCGAACACTGAAGCTTTCTTT. It is translated as CASSLVAGANTEAFF.